These T cell receptor beta chains were read from a single sample in a study of Ad26.COV2.S vaccination and SARS-CoV-2 variants. Sequenced by immunoSEQ multiplex PCR; TCRdb stores in-frame clones only, minus some. This sample yields some 350,000 clones, of which more than 75% are seen a single time; less than 4% belongs to the top ten. Here the sequenced sample was peripheral blood, taken in a trial of Ad26.COV2.S vaccine versus placebo. These receptors came from a person aged 18-60 years who received the Ad26.COV2.S COVID-19 vaccine or a placebo. Each CDR3 is given with its conserved first and last residue. Each record gives: D gene, clone size, V gene, J gene, CDR3 protein, CDR3 DNA. D genes are given only for firm matches. Rows may omit the clone size; those that give it use once, few, many or a size class.

-,once,TRBV5-8,TRBJ2-7,CASSVALSYLREQYF,TGTGCCAGCAGCGTCGCTCTTAGCTACTTACGGGAGCAGTACTTC
-,-,TRBV27,TRBJ2-1,CASSLSGYEQFF,TGTGCCAGCAGTTTATCCGGATATGAGCAGTTCTTC
TRBD2,once,TRBV18,TRBJ2-3,CASSPNLAGGGDTQYF,TGTGCCAGCTCACCAAACCTAGCGGGAGGAGGAGATACGCAGTATTTT
-,many,TRBV10-1,TRBJ1-6,CASKNVSPLHF,TGCGCCAGCAAAAACGTCTCACCCCTCCACTTT
TRBD1,-,TRBV5-4,TRBJ2-2,CASSLKGQGADGELFF,TGTGCCAGCAGCTTAAAAGGACAGGGGGCGGACGGGGAGCTGTTTTTT
-,-,TRBV3-1/TRBV3-2,TRBJ1-3,CASSQHNSGNTIYF,TGTGCCAGCAGCCAGCACAACTCTGGAAACACCATATATTTT
-,once,TRBV6-5,TRBJ2-5,CASSYGLGFQETQYF,TGTGCCAGCAGTTACGGGCTTGGGTTTCAAGAGACCCAGTACTTC
-,-,TRBV7-9,TRBJ2-7,CASSATDNEQYF,TGTGCCAGCAGCGCGACCGACAACGAGCAGTACTTC
-,-,TRBV6-5,TRBJ2-7,CASSYYYPPTEQYF,TGTGCCAGCAGTTACTACTACCCCCCGACGGAGCAGTACTTC
-,-,TRBV4-1,TRBJ2-6,CASTPLDPTLNSGANVLTF,TGCGCCAGCACCCCGCTTGACCCTACACTTAATTCTGGGGCCAACGTCCTGACTTTC
-,-,TRBV27,TRBJ2-2,CASSFALRTGELFF,TGTGCCAGCAGTTTTGCTCTCAGGACCGGGGAGCTGTTTTTT
-,once,TRBV7-8,TRBJ1-1,CASSPPFVNTEAFF,TGTGCCAGCAGCCCCCCCTTTGTGAACACTGAAGCTTTCTTT
-,-,TRBV5-1,TRBJ1-2,CASSLEVQYYGYTF,TGCGCCAGCAGCTTGGAGGTACAGTACTATGGCTACACCTTC
-,-,TRBV30,TRBJ1-5,CAWSDWQDNFNQPQHF,TGTGCCTGGAGTGATTGGCAGGACAATTTCAATCAGCCCCAGCATTTT
-,-,TRBV7-2,TRBJ1-5,CASSFLDQPQHF,TGTGCCAGCAGCTTTTTGGATCAGCCCCAGCATTTT
-,-,TRBV7-9,TRBJ2-7,CASSLTGEQYF,TGTGCCAGCAGCTTAACGGGGGAGCAGTACTTC
TRBD2,few,TRBV5-1,TRBJ2-7,CASRLAGGVGPYEQYF,TGCGCCAGCAGACTAGCGGGAGGAGTTGGGCCCTACGAGCAGTACTTC
-,-,TRBV6-4,TRBJ1-5,CASILPLGQPQHF,TGTGCCAGCATCCTGCCCTTGGGTCAGCCCCAGCATTTT
-,-,TRBV5-1,TRBJ2-5,CASSLGNQETQYF,TGCGCCAGCAGCTTGGGCAACCAAGAGACCCAGTACTTC
-,-,TRBV10-2,TRBJ2-7,CASSPTYEQYF,TGCGCCAGCAGTCCTACCTACGAGCAGTACTTC
-,-,TRBV19,TRBJ2-7,CASSPHEQYF,TGTGCCAGTAGTCCCCACGAGCAGTACTTC
TRBD1,-,TRBV11-2,TRBJ2-1,CASSKPGGAYNEQFF,TGTGCCAGCAGCAAACCAGGGGGCGCCTACAATGAGCAGTTCTTC
-,-,TRBV11-3,TRBJ2-1,CASSRRGANEQFF,TGTGCCAGCAGCCGAAGGGGGGCCAATGAGCAGTTCTTC
-,-,TRBV10-3,TRBJ2-2,CAIRETSNTGELFF,TGTGCCATCAGGGAGACATCGAACACCGGGGAGCTGTTTTTT
-,-,TRBV6-4,TRBJ2-3,CASSVARAGVVYTQYF,TGTGCCAGCAGTGTTGCCAGAGCCGGTGTTGTTTATACGCAGTATTTT
-,-,TRBV5-4,TRBJ1-1,CASSPPYGEGGTEAFF,TGTGCCAGCAGCCCCCCCTACGGGGAAGGGGGCACTGAAGCTTTCTTT
-,-,TRBV18,TRBJ2-7,CASSPDRNSHEQYF,TGTGCCAGCTCACCAGACAGGAATTCCCACGAGCAGTACTTC
TRBD2,few,TRBV11-2,TRBJ2-2,CASSLLAGGPGELFF,TGTGCCAGCAGCTTATTAGCGGGAGGGCCCGGGGAGCTGTTTTTT
-,-,TRBV11-2,TRBJ2-1,CASSPGQQSVEQFF,TGTGCCAGCAGTCCGGGACAACAATCGGTGGAGCAGTTCTTC
TRBD2,-,TRBV6-5,TRBJ2-2,CASWRGVDTGELFF,TGTGCCAGCTGGCGGGGGGTGGACACCGGGGAGCTGTTTTTT
-,once,TRBV5-4,TRBJ2-5,CASSSSRLRTVQETQYF,TGTGCCAGCAGCTCCAGCAGGTTAAGGACAGTCCAAGAGACCCAGTACTTC
-,-,TRBV27,TRBJ2-1,CASRAFPPPYNEQFF,TGTGCCAGCAGGGCTTTCCCCCCACCCTACAATGAGCAGTTCTTC
-,-,TRBV11-2,TRBJ1-1,CASSLVGRGNGGNTEAFF,TGTGCCAGCAGCTTAGTAGGAAGGGGGAATGGTGGGAACACTGAAGCTTTCTTT
TRBD1,-,TRBV4-3,TRBJ1-5,CASSRTQGGNQPQHF,TGCGCCAGCAGCCGCACACAGGGGGGGAATCAGCCCCAGCATTTT
-,-,TRBV5-1,TRBJ2-7,CASSLEWSLHEQYF,TGCGCCAGCAGCTTGGAATGGAGCCTTCACGAGCAGTACTTC
-,-,TRBV7-8,TRBJ1-1,CASSTTSRQIMNTEAFF,TGTGCCAGCAGCACCACGTCGAGACAAATCATGAACACTGAAGCTTTCTTT
TRBD2,few,TRBV6-4,TRBJ2-2,CASSDPSDRPRTSGRASGELFF,TGTGCCAGCAGTGACCCCTCGGACAGGCCTCGGACTAGCGGGAGGGCCTCCGGGGAGCTGTTTTTT
-,once,TRBV25-1,TRBJ2-1,CASSLFTGDNEQFF,TGTGCCAGCAGTCTCTTTACAGGAGACAATGAGCAGTTCTTC